This TCR beta chain is drawn from a study of shared T cell receptors in the human thymus. This table comes from immunoSEQ multiplex PCR, and its TCRdb copy is limited to in-frame clones, with some not included. The sample contains 550,000 to 800,000 clones, approximately 85% of which appear only once. The V gene lost 1 base and the J gene lost 0 bases, with 12 bases spanning the gap. The germline CDR1 and CDR2 sequences are LGHNA and YSLEER. The CDR3 is made up of 16 amino acids. The same specimen was also included in a second study, on human thymus T cells. That study reports: Healthy Finnish infants having corrective surgery for congenital heart defects served as donors. From resections taken during corrective heart surgery, the thymus tissue was obtained. Thymic and blood repertoires appeared to display a bias in their usage of V and J genes. Related studies noted strongly shared thymic repertoires across unrelated people.

This rearrangement joins TRBV4-3 to TRBJ1-1; D uncertain. This clonotype originated in a girl under three years old with a congenital heart defect. Sequencing used thymocytes. The CDR3 coding sequence is TGCGCCAGCAGCCAAGTGGTAGGGAGTCTGAACACTGAAGCTTTCTTT. It specifies CASSQVVGSLNTEAFF.